The present TCR beta chain was sequenced within a study of control samples from healthy donors and cancer patients. The method was immunoSEQ multiplex PCR; TCRdb's version includes in-frame clones alone and lacks a portion of them. This repertoire shows a few hundred thousand clones, 90% found once; its top ten account for 5.5% to 8%. Between the trimmed V and J ends, which lost 2 bases and 7 bases, there was a span of 15 bases. The length of the CDR3 is 15 residues. Germline V lookup: CDR1 MDHEN, CDR2 SYDVKM. The chain is built from TRBV28 and TRBJ2-1; D possibly uses TRBD1 or TRBD2 (6 bases each). Material: PBMCs. The origin of this receptor is a man aged 40-49 years with head and neck cancer. This CDR3 reads CASSLGGPSGNEQFF. In DNA, the CDR3 is TGTGCCAGCAGTTTAGGGGGGCCCTCTGGGAATGAGCAGTTCTTC.